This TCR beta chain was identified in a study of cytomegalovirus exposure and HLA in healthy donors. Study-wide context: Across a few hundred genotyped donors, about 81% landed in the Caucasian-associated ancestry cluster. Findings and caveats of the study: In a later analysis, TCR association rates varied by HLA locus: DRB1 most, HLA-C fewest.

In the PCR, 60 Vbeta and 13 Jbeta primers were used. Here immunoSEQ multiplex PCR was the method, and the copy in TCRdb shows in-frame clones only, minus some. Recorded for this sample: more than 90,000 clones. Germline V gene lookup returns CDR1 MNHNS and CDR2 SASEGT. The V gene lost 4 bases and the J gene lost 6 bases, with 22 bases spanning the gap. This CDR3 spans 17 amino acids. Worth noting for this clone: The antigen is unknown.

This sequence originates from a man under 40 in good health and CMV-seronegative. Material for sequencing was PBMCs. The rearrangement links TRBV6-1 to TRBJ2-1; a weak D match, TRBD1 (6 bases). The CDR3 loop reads CASSARTARGIGNEQFF. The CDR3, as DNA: TGTGCCAGCAGTGCCAGGACCGCCAGGGGAATCGGCAATGAGCAGTTCTTC.